This TCR beta chain was captured by sequencing in a study of graft-versus-host responses after intestinal transplantation. The authors processed graft tissue to release intraepithelial and lamina propria lymphocytes. This clone was found once. Germline V gene sequence: CDR1 MGHRA, CDR2 YSYEKL. The length of the CDR3 is 18 residues. The ends lost 0 bases at V and 5 bases at J; junction bases unmatched: 13. Data came from immunoSEQ multiplex PCR; TCRdb stores just in-frame clones and leaves some out. The sample records about 63,000 clones, 89% being singletons. The specimen comprised ileum tissue, sampled around 350 days after transplant. This TCR was recovered from a human patient who received an intestinal transplant, so some T cells may come from the graft donor. The chain has TRBV4-1 and TRBJ2-1; 7 bases line up with TRBD2. For the CDR3, the DNA is TGCGCCAGCAGCCAAGATGGTAGTGGGGGGGGTATAGACAATGAGCAGTTCTTC. This encodes CASSQDGSGGGIDNEQFF.